The clone carrying this TCR beta chain was seen only a few times. Its matching antigen is unknown. TCRdb processed the 5' RACE reads anew with MiXCR; each CDR3 protein has one entry. Of a few hundred thousand distinct CDR3 sequences listed, about a sixth are singletons. The entry originates in a study of T-cell memory formation after mild COVID-19. Germline V lookup: CDR1 SGHRS, CDR2 YFSETQ. This CDR3 has 15 residues. The V end was cut by 4 bases, the J end by 0 bases, with 11 bases between. Study-level points and caveats: Nothing showed for sure that second-wave clones peaking on day 37 were SARS-CoV-2 specific. CD4+ contracting clones were found mainly in CM and EM, and CD8+ ones in EMRA.

This clonotype was obtained from a man in his late teens or twenties who had mild COVID-19 (a few samples of this study predate the infection). Cell type and time point are not known. The sequenced sample consisted of PBMCs or a T cell subset sorted from them (not recorded which). The chain carries TRBV5-1 and TRBJ2-4; D is undetermined. Written as DNA, the CDR3 is TGCGCCAGCAGCCCCCCCAATCTAGCCAAAAACATTCAGTACTTC. It translates to CASSPPNLAKNIQYF.